This T cell receptor (beta chain) was profiled in a study of blood T cell repertoires in COVID-19. Study information: The United States, Italy and Spain supplied acute and convalescent COVID-19 samples. Sample material is recorded as cDNA or gDNA derived from T cells, B-cell-depleted T cells, or PBMCs.

In the original processing: For nucleated cells, counts were estimated from reference gene primer amplification. Some clones are missing from TCRdb's copy, which holds only in-frame ones; the method was immunoSEQ multiplex PCR. D and trimming come from the DNA, and the V and J calls and clone size come from that table. The table shows approximately 150,000 clones, with under 95% occurring only once. The CDR3 is 17 amino acids. Deletions cut 4 bases from V and 6 bases from J, with 21 bases between. The germline V gene encodes CDR1 MNHNS and CDR2 SASEGT. This clonotype originated in a man aged 55 to 70 with active or convalescent COVID-19. V usage is TRBV6-1 and J usage is TRBJ1-4; perhaps TRBD1 as D (5 bases). Material for sequencing was peripheral blood. CDR3 sequence: CASSGWQSGGVYEKLFF. CDR3 DNA: TGTGCCAGCAGTGGGTGGCAGTCTGGGGGGGTATATGAAAAACTGTTTTTT.